Listed here are 5 T cell receptor beta chains from one sample, sequenced in a study of T-cell reconstitution after alpha-beta-depleted transplantation in children. The authors prepared the TCRbeta library with unique molecular identifiers. TCRdb reanalysed the PCR reads using MiXCR and keeps one entry per CDR3 protein. The sample consists of about a million distinct CDR3 sequences, about 29% of them appearing once. The sequencing used PBMCs, mostly from graft donor cells, collected 360 days after TCRalphabeta/CD19-depleted stem cell transplant. The source is a boy younger than two who had a stem cell transplant for SCID, so the T cells may come from the graft donor.

The J gene is TRBJ2-2, the V gene TRBV7-9; D possibly corresponds to TRBD1 (5 bases). V lost 6 bases and J lost 3, with 17 bases in between. This CDR3 has 16 residues. Per germline, CDR1 SEHNR and CDR2 FQNEAQ (reference sequence). The CDR3 DNA sequence: TGTGCCAGCAGAATTACCTCAGGGAACGACACCGGGGAGCTGTTTTTT. It codes for CASRITSGNDTGELFF. The variable domain in full, with the rest retrieved from reference TRBV7-9 and TRBJ2-2, is DTGVSQNPRHKITKRGQNVTFRCDPISEHNRLYWYRQTLGQGPEFLTYFQNEAQLEKSRLLSDRFSAERPKGSFSTLEIQRTEQGDSAMYLCASRITSGNDTGELFFGEGSRLTVL.

This clonotype has a count of ten or more. This chain uses TRBV12-3 or TRBV12-4 with TRBJ2-1; D not certain. Trimming pared 1 base from V and 7 bases from J, leaving 8 bases between. The CDR3 extends over 13 amino acids. CDR3 nucleotides: TGTGCCAGCAGTTTAGTTTCGGAAAATGAGCAGTTCTTC. It yields the protein CASSLVSENEQFF.

This clonotype was recorded many times. This chain links TRBV6-1 with TRBJ2-1; TRBD2 matches 8 bases. Germline assignment: CDR1 MNHNS and CDR2 SASEGT. This CDR3 is 13 amino acids long. The CDR3 is CAAAGGVYNEQFF. CDR3 nucleotides: TGTGCGGCGGCGGGGGGAGTCTACAATGAGCAGTTCTTC.

The rearrangement links TRBV20-1 to TRBJ2-3; TRBD1 agrees at 7 bases. The CDR3 runs to 14 residues. V lost 5 bases, J lost 0 bases, and 5 bases stayed unmatched. The germline V gene has CDR1 DFQATT and CDR2 SNEGSKA (reference sequence). CDR3: CSAWDRGSTDTQYF. CDR3 in DNA: TGCAGTGCTTGGGACAGAGGTAGCACAGATACGCAGTATTTT.

The rearrangement links TRBV7-2 to TRBJ2-2, with 8 bases aligning to TRBD2. CDR3 size: 14 residues. Germline V lookup: CDR1 SGHTA, CDR2 FQGNSA. J was trimmed by 4 bases and V by 7 bases; bases with no gene match: 5. The CDR3 sequence is CASTRREGTGELFF. For the CDR3, the DNA is TGTGCCAGCACCCGACGGGAGGGCACCGGGGAGCTGTTTTTT.